These T cell receptor beta chains were read from a single sample in a study of blood T cell repertoires in COVID-19. TCRdb's copy holds only in-frame clones and misses some; the assay was immunoSEQ multiplex PCR. This sample has 150,000 to 170,000 clones; about 88% occur once, and the top ten carry around 8.1%. Source material: peripheral blood. All receptors derive from a woman aged 55-69 years with COVID-19, enrolled during active disease. CDR3s include the opening cysteine and the closing phenylalanine or tryptophan. Each record gives: J gene, D gene, V gene, clone size, CDR3 DNA, CDR3 protein. D genes are given only for firm matches. Some rows have no size entry. The others give once, few or many, or a class for an expanded clone.

TRBJ1-3	NA	TRBV7-9	NA	TGTGCCAGCAGCTTACCGACAGGAACTGGAAACACCATATATTTT	CASSLPTGTGNTIYF
TRBJ2-2	NA	TRBV5-1	NA	TGCGCCAGCAGCCTAGGAGGGGGCCAGGGCGCCGGGGAGCTGTTTTTT	CASSLGGGQGAGELFF
TRBJ1-1	NA	TRBV5-1	NA	TGCGCCAGCAGCATGGACAGCTCTAACACTGAAGCTTTCTTT	CASSMDSSNTEAFF
TRBJ2-3	TRBD2	TRBV6-4	NA	TGTGCCAGCAGTACTAGCGGGGGTTACACAGATACGCAGTATTTT	CASSTSGGYTDTQYF
TRBJ1-2	NA	TRBV27	once	TGTGCCAGCAGTTCTTTACTCAGGGGAAACTATGGCTACACCTTC	CASSSLLRGNYGYTF
TRBJ1-3	NA	TRBV19	NA	TGTGCCAGTAGTATAAGCGTCTCTGGAAACACCATATATTTT	CASSISVSGNTIYF
TRBJ1-3	NA	TRBV5-1	NA	TGCGCCAGCAGCGCAGGATCCTCTGGAAACACCATATATTTT	CASSAGSSGNTIYF
TRBJ1-2	NA	TRBV30	few	TGTGCCTGGAGTCCGATGTTGTCTCGGGGGGCTTGGGGCTACACCTTC	CAWSPMLSRGAWGYTF
TRBJ2-1	TRBD2	TRBV29-1	NA	TGCAGCGTCGACAGACTAGCGGGAGGGATGGGCTCCTACAATGAGCAGTTCTTC	CSVDRLAGGMGSYNEQFF
TRBJ2-1	TRBD2	TRBV20-1	NA	TGCAGTGCTAGTGGGGGACTAGCGGGAACCAATGAGCAGTTCTTC	CSASGGLAGTNEQFF
TRBJ2-1	TRBD2	TRBV5-1	NA	TGCGCCAGCAGGCCCTTAGCGGGTCCTTCCCACAATGAGCAGTTCTTC	CASRPLAGPSHNEQFF
TRBJ1-1	NA	TRBV11-3	NA	TGTGCCAGCAGCTTAGGGGGGGAGGCCACTGAAGCTTTCTTT	CASSLGGEATEAFF
TRBJ1-4	NA	TRBV6-5	NA	TGTGCCAGCAGTTACGCAGGGTTTTCAACTAATGAAAAACTGTTTTTT	CASSYAGFSTNEKLFF
TRBJ1-4	NA	TRBV7-9	NA	TGTGCCAGCAGCTATATGGGTTTACAGGGTGGTGAAAAACTGTTTTTT	CASSYMGLQGGEKLFF
TRBJ2-3	TRBD1	TRBV5-1	NA	TGCGCCAGCAGCGACAGGGGCACAGATACGCAGTATTTT	CASSDRGTDTQYF
TRBJ2-1	TRBD1	TRBV6-1	NA	TGTGCCAGCAGTGAAGCGCTCAGGGGGCATGAGCAGTTCTTC	CASSEALRGHEQFF
TRBJ1-2	NA	TRBV30	NA	TGTGCCTGGAGTAACGGTGGTTTCACTAACTATGGCTACACCTTC	CAWSNGGFTNYGYTF
TRBJ2-7	TRBD2	TRBV6-1	NA	TGTGCCAGCAGTGCCCTTCCGGGACTAGCGGGATCCTACGAGCAGTACTTC	CASSALPGLAGSYEQYF
TRBJ1-4	NA	TRBV25-1	NA	TGTGCCAGCAGTGACATCGGGGAAGAAAAACTGTTTTTT	CASSDIGEEKLFF
TRBJ2-1	TRBD1	TRBV5-1	NA	TGCGCCAGCAGCGTAGGACAGGGTTCTAATGAGCAGTTCTTC	CASSVGQGSNEQFF
TRBJ1-3	NA	TRBV5-1	NA	TGCGCCAGCAGCTTGGGAGGGATTGGAAACACCATATATTTT	CASSLGGIGNTIYF